One sample yielded the 24 T cell receptor beta chains listed below, sequenced in a study of regulatory and conventional T cells in RAG deficiency (dated by TCRdb to 2016 to 2017). The library came from the immunoSEQ multiplex PCR assay. What TCRdb holds here is the immuneACCESS table cut down to in-frame rearrangements. Part of the clones is not present; checked against another copy, under half of the missing clones reflect an unresolved V gene, and the others are unexplained. The sample contains under 300 clones, around 37% of them found a single time. 70% of the sample goes to the ten largest clones. Sequencing was performed on CD8+ T cells sorted from blood. These receptor sequences come from a human donor with RAG deficiency presenting as severe combined immunodeficiency.

The chain links TRBV12-2 to TRBJ2-6; TRBD1 reflects the table's D call only, with no check against the DNA. TRBV12-2 is a pseudogene. There are 18 residues in the CDR3. The CDR3 DNA follows: TGTGCAAGTCGCATCAGGATCTCCACACAAAGTCGGGCCAACGTCCTGACTTTC. Translating gives CASRIRISTQSRANVLTF.

The DNA for the CDR3 is TGTGCCAGCGGCAGACAGCTCAATCAGCCCCAGCATTTT. Translating gives CASGRQLNQPQHF. V gene TRBV7-9 combines with J gene TRBJ1-5, with D tentatively TRBD1 (5 bases). Germline values: CDR1 SEHNR, CDR2 FQNEAQ (reference sequence). The CDR3 runs to 13 residues. V lost 8 bases, J lost 3 bases, and 11 bases lay in between. The full variable domain, in which reference TRBV7-9 and TRBJ1-5 provide the parts outside the CDR3, is DTGVSQNPRHKITKRGQNVTFRCDPISEHNRLYWYRQTLGQGPEFLTYFQNEAQLEKSRLLSDRFSAERPKGSFSTLEIQRTEQGDSAMYLCASGRQLNQPQHFGDGTRLSIL.

The chain combines TRBV7-3 with TRBJ2-7; possible D gene TRBD2, 5 bases. The V and J ends lost 2 bases and 5 bases respectively, with 13 bases between them. Germline CDR1 is SGHTA and CDR2 is FQGTGA. The CDR3 spans 14 residues. The CDR3 DNA is TGTGCCAGCAGCTTAGATGGGCTAGCAGACGAGCAGTACTTC. Translated: CASSLDGLADEQYF.

Relative to its sample, this clone is medium-sized. The chain uses TRBV27 and TRBJ2-5, with 13 bases fitting TRBD2. Germline lookup yields CDR1 MNHEY and CDR2 SMNVEV (reference sequence). J was trimmed by 5 bases and V by 8 bases; bases with no gene match: 8. The CDR3 runs 15 residues. The CDR3 protein is CASSGTSGMGETQYF. The CDR3 nucleotides read TGTGCCAGCTCCGGGACTAGCGGGATGGGGGAGACCCAGTACTTC.

This clone was observed a handful of times. This chain joins TRBV21-1 and TRBJ2-5; the table's D call TRBD2 went unverified against the DNA. TRBV21-1 is a listed pseudogene. There are 16 residues in the CDR3. Here the CDR3 reads CASSVLVATLSETQYF. In DNA, the CDR3 is TGTGCCAGCAGCGTCTTGGTAGCTACACTTTCTGAGACCCAGTACTTC.

Within the sample, this clone is medium-sized (0.01 to 0.1%). The chain couples TRBV7-9 to TRBJ2-7; weak D call: TRBD1 (5 bases). This CDR3 is built from 15 residues. V shed 0 bases and J shed 4 bases, with 13 bases lying between them. Germline CDR1 is SEHNR and CDR2 is FQNEAQ (reference sequence). CDR3 sequence: CASSLAIGELYEQYF. DNA for the CDR3: TGTGCCAGCAGCTTAGCAATAGGGGAATTATACGAGCAGTACTTC.

The table lists this clone with a few counts. V usage is TRBV30 and J usage is TRBJ1-2; TRBD1 aligns across 7 bases. The CDR3 is made up of 16 amino acids. CDR1 GTSNPN and CDR2 SVGIG come from the germline V gene (reference sequence). Germline trimming cut 7 bases from V and 2 bases from J; bases unmatched to any gene: 16. Here the CDR3 reads CASPGTETDRNYGYTF. DNA for the CDR3: TGTGCCTCTCCCGGGACAGAAACGGATAGGAACTATGGCTACACCTTC.

This clone was detected once. The chain employs TRBV11-1 and TRBJ1-2; D call uncertain. CDR3 length: 13 amino acids. The germline V gene has CDR1 SGHAT and CDR2 FQDESV (reference sequence). Trimming took off 7 bases at V and 5 bases at J, with 14 bases between the two ends. In DNA form, the CDR3 reads TGTGCCAGCAACCGTGGAGTTGGATATGGCTACACCTTC. Translated, it gives CASNRGVGYGYTF.

The genes are TRBV4-2 and TRBJ1-2; D may be TRBD1 (5 bases). The CDR3 is 13 amino acids. The germline V gene encodes CDR1 LGHNA and CDR2 YNFKEQ. V was cut by 5 bases and J by 3 bases, with 10 bases left in between. CDR3 amino acids: CASSFQGYYGYTF. CDR3 nucleotide sequence: TGTGCCAGCAGCTTCCAGGGATACTATGGCTACACCTTC.

The chain links TRBV11-2 to TRBJ2-1; 8 bases fit TRBD1. This CDR3 spans 14 amino acids. Germline V lookup: CDR1 SGHAT, CDR2 FQNNGV. Germline trimming cut 5 bases from V and 5 bases from J; bases unmatched to any gene: 5. Here the CDR3 reads CASSPRDRHNEQFF. In nucleotides, the CDR3 is TGTGCCAGCAGCCCCCGGGACAGGCACAATGAGCAGTTCTTC.

J is TRBJ1-1 and V is TRBV5-6; no clear D. This CDR3 region has 15 residues. Trimming pared 2 bases from V and 1 base from J, leaving 12 bases between. The germline V gene encodes CDR1 SGHDT and CDR2 YYEEEE. CDR3 amino acids: CASSLGWASNTEAFF. In nucleotides, the CDR3 is TGTGCCAGCAGCTTAGGGTGGGCGTCGAACACTGAAGCTTTCTTT.

This clone has just one count. The chain links TRBV6-5 to TRBJ1-5; maybe TRBD1 (6 bases). The ends were cut back, 0 bases at V and 1 base at J, with 7 bases in the middle. Germline lookup yields CDR1 MNHEY and CDR2 SVGAGI. The CDR3 consists of 15 residues. CDR3 residues: CASSYSGGSNQPQHF. The CDR3 DNA reads TGTGCCAGCAGTTACTCAGGGGGAAGCAATCAGCCCCAGCATTTT.

The chain employs TRBV6-5 and TRBJ2-7; the D gene is possibly TRBD1 (6 bases). CDR1 and CDR2 from the germline V gene are MNHEY and SVGAGI. CDR3 length equals 12 residues. V was clipped by 4 bases and J by 2 bases, with 6 bases between them. The CDR3, as DNA: TGTGCCAGCAGTTGGGACACCTACGAGCAGTACTTC. It yields the protein CASSWDTYEQYF.

About this clone itself: Other DNA sequences in the sample encode the same CDR3. This chain uses TRBV11-3 with TRBJ2-2; no definite D call. The CDR3 runs 15 residues. V lost 0 bases and J lost 5, with 10 bases in between. Germline CDR1 and CDR2: SGHNT and YENEEA. The CDR3 coding sequence is TGTGCCAGCAGCTTAGATAGCCCAGGAACCGGGGAGCTGTTTTTT. Translated, it gives CASSLDSPGTGELFF.

This sequence joins TRBV27 and TRBJ1-5, with D hard to call. Trimming removed 4 bases from V and 1 base from J, with 8 bases in between. The germline V gene has CDR1 MNHEY and CDR2 SMNVEV (reference sequence). The length of the CDR3 is 14 residues. CDR3 amino acids: CASSSLESNQPQHF. CDR3 sequence (DNA): TGTGCCAGCAGTTCTCTAGAAAGCAATCAGCCCCAGCATTTT.

This clone was recorded a few times. The rearrangement uses TRBV5-4 and TRBJ1-1; the D is unclear. The CDR3 covers 12 residues. Germline loops: CDR1 SGHNT, CDR2 YYREEE (reference sequence). Trimming removed 1 base from V and 6 bases from J, with 7 bases in between. The CDR3 region is CASSLYSAEAFF. Written as DNA, the CDR3 is TGTGCCAGCAGCTTGTATTCGGCTGAAGCTTTCTTT.

The chain employs TRBV7-3 and TRBJ2-7; 13 bases align to TRBD2. The CDR3 contains 13 residues. With 4 bases clipped from V and 6 bases from J, the junction kept 0 bases outside the gene matches. Germline CDR1 SGHTA, CDR2 FQGTGA. CDR3 protein: CASSWTSGSEQYF. The DNA for the CDR3 is TGTGCCAGCAGCTGGACTAGCGGGAGCGAGCAGTACTTC.

With regard to this clone: This likely stems from a read error, as it lies one base from a far larger clone. The V call is TRBV30, the J call TRBJ2-1; either TRBD1 or TRBD2 may fit D (5 bases each). With 1 base removed from V and 8 bases from J, the gap between germline ends came to 21 bases. The CDR3 runs 16 residues. Germline-derived CDR1 and CDR2 are GTSNPN and SVGIG (reference sequence). The CDR3 bases are TGTGCCTGGAGTGGAGGGGAGAGGGGCTTTATGGATGAGCAGTTCTTC. Protein: CAWSGGERGFMDEQFF.

This clone was found a few times. The chain combines TRBV6-5 with TRBJ1-1; TRBD1 matches 7 bases. Trimming at V came to 2 bases and at J to 1 base, leaving 4 bases not matched to a gene. CDR3 length equals 15 residues. Germline CDR1 is MNHEY and CDR2 is SVGAGI. The CDR3 sequence: CASSYAQGPNTEAFF. DNA for the CDR3: TGTGCCAGCAGTTACGCACAGGGGCCGAACACTGAAGCTTTCTTT.

This clone rates as hyperexpanded. The chain links TRBV9 to TRBJ2-1; D is undetermined. Germline CDR1 and CDR2: SGDLS and YYNGEE. Trimming took off 1 base at V and 7 bases at J, with 6 bases between the two ends. The length of the CDR3 is 12 residues. CDR3 protein: CASSVRVNEQFF. DNA of the CDR3: TGTGCCAGCAGCGTACGGGTAAATGAGCAGTTCTTC. The variable domain in full, with the rest retrieved from reference TRBV9 and TRBJ2-1, is DSGVTQTPKHLITATGQRVTLRCSPRSGDLSVYWYQQSLDQGLQFLIQYYNGEERAKGNILERFSAQQFPDLHSELNLSSLELGDSALYFCASSVRVNEQFFGPGTRLTVL.

By share, this clone ranks as medium-sized. The chain has TRBV9 and TRBJ2-7; the D is unclear. V was cut by 3 bases and J by 2 bases, with 3 bases left in between. Germline CDR1 and CDR2: SGDLS and YYNGEE. This CDR3 has 11 residues. CDR3 DNA: TGTGCCAGCAGCGACACCTACGAGCAGTACTTC. Translated, it gives CASSDTYEQYF. The full variable domain, its missing parts supplied by reference TRBV9 and TRBJ2-7, is DSGVTQTPKHLITATGQRVTLRCSPRSGDLSVYWYQQSLDQGLQFLIQYYNGEERAKGNILERFSAQQFPDLHSELNLSSLELGDSALYFCASSDTYEQYFGPGTRLTVT.

The chain combines TRBV4-1 with TRBJ1-2; D gene unclear. In germline, CDR1 is MGHRA, CDR2 YSYEKL. V was shortened by 2 bases and J by 10 bases, with 8 bases between the two germline ends. The CDR3 loop spans 11 amino acids. CDR3 DNA sequence: TGCGCCAGCAGCCAATTCAGTTTCTACACCTTC. Amino acid sequence: CASSQFSFYTF.

The chain carries TRBV11-3 and TRBJ1-2, with a tentative D call TRBD1 (5 bases). Germline V gene data show CDR1 as SGHNT and CDR2 as YENEEA. V shed 3 bases and J shed 3 bases, with 8 bases lying between them. CDR3 length: 13 amino acids. This CDR3 is CASSFQGYYGYTF. The CDR3 coding sequence is TGTGCCAGCAGCTTCCAGGGATACTATGGCTACACCTTC.

This clone is classed as large. The chain's CDR3 is CASSAPSYGYTF. The DNA for the CDR3 is TGTGCCAGCAGCGCACCGAGCTATGGCTACACCTTC. V gene TRBV9 combines with J gene TRBJ1-2; D not resolved. Germline loops: CDR1 SGDLS, CDR2 YYNGEE. This CDR3 region has 12 residues. The germline V and J ends were trimmed by 3 bases and 4 bases, with 7 bases remaining between them.